A single sample is the source of the 5 T cell receptor beta chains below, sequenced in a study of OX40 agonist ivuxolimab in advanced cancers. TCRdb's copy holds only in-frame clones and misses some; the assay was immunoSEQ multiplex PCR. The sample has 69,000 or so clones; 85% to 90% are singletons. The specimen comprised CD4+ or CD8+ T cells sorted from blood, sampled in a trial of the OX40 agonist ivuxolimab. These receptors were obtained from an adult with an advanced solid tumor such as melanoma, head and neck, liver or kidney cancer.

V and J are TRBV9 and TRBJ1-1; no firm D call. CDR3 length: 12 amino acids. Germline V gene lookup returns CDR1 SGDLS and CDR2 YYNGEE. The V and J ends lost 0 bases and 3 bases respectively, with 3 bases between them. CDR3 coding DNA: TGTGCCAGCAGCGTAGTGGACACTGAAGCTTTCTTT. Translated: CASSVVDTEAFF.

This rearrangement joins TRBV7-6 to TRBJ2-1; 15 bases are a match to TRBD2. Losses at the gene ends were 2 bases for V and 7 bases for J; bases not matched to a gene: 6. The CDR3 has 17 amino acids. Germline V gene lookup returns CDR1 SGHVS and CDR2 FNYEAQ. DNA for the CDR3: TGTGCCAGCAGCTTAACCCCCGGACTAGCGGGAGGGAATGAGCAGTTCTTC. As protein: CASSLTPGLAGGNEQFF.

J is TRBJ2-3 and V is TRBV9; D gene ambiguous. The germline V gene has CDR1 SGDLS and CDR2 YYNGEE. The CDR3 runs to 14 residues. Trimming pared 2 bases from V and 0 bases from J, leaving 7 bases between. CDR3 amino acids: CASSVKQSTDTQYF. In nucleotides, the CDR3 is TGTGCCAGCAGCGTTAAGCAGAGCACAGATACGCAGTATTTT.

The V and J genes are TRBV19 and TRBJ2-7, with D tentatively TRBD1 (6 bases). Trimming removed 3 bases from V and 5 bases from J, with 11 bases in between. CDR3 length: 13 residues. Germline CDR1 and CDR2: LNHDA and SQIVND (reference sequence). The CDR3: CASSMGRGNEQYF. CDR3 bases: TGTGCCAGTAGTATGGGTAGGGGGAACGAGCAGTACTTC.

Concerning this clone itself: The identical CDR3 is also encoded by other nucleotide sequences in the sample. V and J are TRBV19 and TRBJ1-1; D is unresolved. V was shortened by 1 base and J by 0 bases, with 3 bases between the two germline ends. This CDR3 has 13 amino acids. Per germline, CDR1 LNHDA and CDR2 SQIVND (reference sequence). Written as DNA, the CDR3 is TGTGCCAGTAGTATAGGAGTGAACACTGAAGCTTTCTTT. It translates to CASSIGVNTEAFF.